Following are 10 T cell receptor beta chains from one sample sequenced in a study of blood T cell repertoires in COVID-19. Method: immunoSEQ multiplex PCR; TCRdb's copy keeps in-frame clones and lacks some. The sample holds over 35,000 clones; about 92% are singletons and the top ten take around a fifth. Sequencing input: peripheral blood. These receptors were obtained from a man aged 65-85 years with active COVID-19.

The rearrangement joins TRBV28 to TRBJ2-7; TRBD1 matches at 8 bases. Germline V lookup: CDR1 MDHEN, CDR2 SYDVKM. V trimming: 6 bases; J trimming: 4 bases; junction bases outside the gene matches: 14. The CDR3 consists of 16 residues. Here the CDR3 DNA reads TGTGCCAGCAGCTATGGCCGGGGACAGGCGAAATACGAGCAGTACTTC. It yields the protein CASSYGRGQAKYEQYF. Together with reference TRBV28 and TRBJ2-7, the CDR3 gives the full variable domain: DVKVTQSSRYLVKRTGEKVFLECVQDMDHENMFWYRQDPGLGLRLIYFSYDVKMKEKGDIPEGYSVSREKKERFSLILESASTNQTSMYLCASSYGRGQAKYEQYFGPGTRLTVT.

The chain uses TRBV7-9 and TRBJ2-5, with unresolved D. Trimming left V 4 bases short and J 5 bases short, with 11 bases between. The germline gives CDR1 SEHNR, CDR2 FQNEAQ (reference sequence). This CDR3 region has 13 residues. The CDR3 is CASSSATRETQYF. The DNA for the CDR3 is TGTGCCAGCAGCTCTGCCACGAGGGAGACCCAGTACTTC.

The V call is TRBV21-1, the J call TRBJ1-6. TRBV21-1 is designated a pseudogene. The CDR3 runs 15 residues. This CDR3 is CASSKAPLGASPLHF. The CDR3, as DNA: TGTGCCAGCAGCAAAGCCCCATTAGGAGCTTCCCCCCTCCACTTT.

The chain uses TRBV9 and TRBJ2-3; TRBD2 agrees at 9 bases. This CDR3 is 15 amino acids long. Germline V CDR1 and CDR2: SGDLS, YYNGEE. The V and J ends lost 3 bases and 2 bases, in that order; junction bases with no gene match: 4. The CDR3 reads CASSERGVLTDTQYF. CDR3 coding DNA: TGTGCCAGCAGCGAGCGGGGGGTCCTCACAGATACGCAGTATTTT.

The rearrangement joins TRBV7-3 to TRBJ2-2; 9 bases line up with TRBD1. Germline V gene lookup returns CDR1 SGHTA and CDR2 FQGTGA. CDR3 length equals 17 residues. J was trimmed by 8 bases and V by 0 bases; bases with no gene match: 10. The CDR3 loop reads CASSLTTVQGARGELFF. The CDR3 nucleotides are TGTGCCAGCAGCTTAACGACAGTACAGGGGGCTCGTGGGGAGCTGTTTTTT.

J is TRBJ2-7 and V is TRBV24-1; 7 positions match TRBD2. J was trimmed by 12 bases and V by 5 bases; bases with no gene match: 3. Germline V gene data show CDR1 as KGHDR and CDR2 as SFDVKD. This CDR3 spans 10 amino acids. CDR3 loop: CATSVPSGYF. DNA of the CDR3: TGTGCCACCAGTGTGCCTAGCGGGTACTTC.

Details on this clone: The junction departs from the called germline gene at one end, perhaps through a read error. CDR3 sequence (DNA): TGTGCCAGCAGTGGACCCGGGACAGGGATCCCCCACTTC. Residues: CASSGPGTGIPHF. This sequence joins TRBV2 and TRBJ2-7, with 9 positions matching TRBD1. In germline, CDR1 is SNHLY, CDR2 FYNNEI. This CDR3 is built from 13 residues.

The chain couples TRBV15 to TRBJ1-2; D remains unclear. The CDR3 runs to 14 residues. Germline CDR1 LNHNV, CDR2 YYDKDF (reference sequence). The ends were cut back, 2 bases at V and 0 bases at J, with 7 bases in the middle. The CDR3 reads CATSRIGANYGYTF. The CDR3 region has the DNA TGTGCCACCAGCAGAATAGGAGCTAACTATGGCTACACCTTC.

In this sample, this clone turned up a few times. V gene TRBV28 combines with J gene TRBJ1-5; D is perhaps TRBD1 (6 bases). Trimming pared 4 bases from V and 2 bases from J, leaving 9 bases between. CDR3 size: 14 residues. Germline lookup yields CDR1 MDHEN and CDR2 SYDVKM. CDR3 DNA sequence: TGTGCCAGCAGTTCTCACAGGGGCAATCAGCCCCAGCATTTT. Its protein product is CASSSHRGNQPQHF.

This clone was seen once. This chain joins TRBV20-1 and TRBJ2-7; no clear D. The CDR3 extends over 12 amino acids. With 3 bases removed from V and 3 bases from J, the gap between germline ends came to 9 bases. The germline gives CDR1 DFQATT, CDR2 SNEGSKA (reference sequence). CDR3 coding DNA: TGCAGTGCTAGTCCCAACTTCTACGAGCAGTACTTC. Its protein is CSASPNFYEQYF.